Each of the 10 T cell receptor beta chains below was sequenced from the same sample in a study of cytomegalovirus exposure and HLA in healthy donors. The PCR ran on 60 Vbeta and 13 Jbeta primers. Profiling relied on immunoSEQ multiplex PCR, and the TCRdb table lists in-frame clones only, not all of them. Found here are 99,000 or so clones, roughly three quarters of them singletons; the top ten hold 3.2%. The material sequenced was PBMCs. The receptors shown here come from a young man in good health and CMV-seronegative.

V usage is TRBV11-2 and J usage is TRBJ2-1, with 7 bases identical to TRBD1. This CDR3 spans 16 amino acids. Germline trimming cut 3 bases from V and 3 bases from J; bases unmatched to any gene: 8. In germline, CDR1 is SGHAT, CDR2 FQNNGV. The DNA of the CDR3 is TGTGCCAGCAGCTTCACACGGGACAGAGTCTACAATGAGCAGTTCTTC. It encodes CASSFTRDRVYNEQFF.

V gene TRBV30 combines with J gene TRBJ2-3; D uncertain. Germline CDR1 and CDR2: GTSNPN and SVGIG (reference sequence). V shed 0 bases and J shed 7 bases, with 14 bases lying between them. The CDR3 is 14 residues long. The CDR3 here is CAWSVNPDINTQYF. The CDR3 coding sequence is TGTGCCTGGAGTGTCAACCCCGACATAAATACGCAGTATTTT.

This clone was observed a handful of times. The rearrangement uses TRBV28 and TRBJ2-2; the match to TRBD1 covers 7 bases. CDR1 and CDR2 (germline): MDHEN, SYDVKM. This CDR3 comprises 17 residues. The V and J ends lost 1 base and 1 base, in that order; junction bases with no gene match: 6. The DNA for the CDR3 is TGTGCCAGCAGTTTATACAGGGGACGGGTGAACACCGGGGAGCTGTTTTTT. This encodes CASSLYRGRVNTGELFF.

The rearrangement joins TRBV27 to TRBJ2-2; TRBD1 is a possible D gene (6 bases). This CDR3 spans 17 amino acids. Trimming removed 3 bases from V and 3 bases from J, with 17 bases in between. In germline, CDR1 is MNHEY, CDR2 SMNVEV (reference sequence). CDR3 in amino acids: CASSLGTGHGYTGELFF. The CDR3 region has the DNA TGTGCCAGCAGTTTGGGGACGGGACACGGGTACACCGGGGAGCTGTTTTTT.

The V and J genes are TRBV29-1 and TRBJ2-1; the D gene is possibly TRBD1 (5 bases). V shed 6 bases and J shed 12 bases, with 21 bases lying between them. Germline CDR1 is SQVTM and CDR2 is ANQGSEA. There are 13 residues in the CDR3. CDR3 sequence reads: CSVTGLPDQGQFF. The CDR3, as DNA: TGCAGCGTAACAGGTCTGCCCGATCAGGGGCAGTTCTTC.

The CDR3 loop is CASSLAEGSGTEAFF. The CDR3 nucleotides read TGCGCCAGCAGCTTGGCCGAGGGAAGTGGGACTGAAGCTTTCTTT. V gene TRBV5-1 combines with J gene TRBJ1-1, with no clear D. The CDR3 runs 15 residues. V lost 0 bases, J lost 5 bases, and 14 bases lay in between. Germline V gene data show CDR1 as SGHRS and CDR2 as YFSETQ.

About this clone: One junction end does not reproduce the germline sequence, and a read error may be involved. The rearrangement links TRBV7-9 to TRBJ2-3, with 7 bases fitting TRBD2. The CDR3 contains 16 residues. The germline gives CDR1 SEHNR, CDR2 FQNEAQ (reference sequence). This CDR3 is CSSSLLMGGSGDTQYF. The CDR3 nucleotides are TGTTCCAGCAGCTTATTGATGGGAGGGTCCGGGGATACGCAGTATTTT.

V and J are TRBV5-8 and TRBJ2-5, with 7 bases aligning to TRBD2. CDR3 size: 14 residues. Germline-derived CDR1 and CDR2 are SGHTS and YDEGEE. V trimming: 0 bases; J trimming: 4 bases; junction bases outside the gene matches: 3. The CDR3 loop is CASSLAGRGETQYF. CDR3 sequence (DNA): TGTGCCAGCAGCTTGGCAGGGAGGGGAGAGACCCAGTACTTC.

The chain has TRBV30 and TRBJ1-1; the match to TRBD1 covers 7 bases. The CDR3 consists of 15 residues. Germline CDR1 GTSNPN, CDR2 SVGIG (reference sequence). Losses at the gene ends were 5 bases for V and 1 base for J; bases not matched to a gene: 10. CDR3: CAWSYVGGGNTEAFF. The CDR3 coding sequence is TGTGCCTGGTCTTACGTAGGGGGCGGGAACACTGAAGCTTTCTTT.

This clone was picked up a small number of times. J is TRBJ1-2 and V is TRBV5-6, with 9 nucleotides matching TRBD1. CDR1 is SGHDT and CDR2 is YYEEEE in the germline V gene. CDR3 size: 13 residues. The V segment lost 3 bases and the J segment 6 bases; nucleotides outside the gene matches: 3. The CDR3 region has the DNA TGTGCCAGCAGCTCACAGGGGGCAGATGGCTACACCTTC. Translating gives CASSSQGADGYTF.